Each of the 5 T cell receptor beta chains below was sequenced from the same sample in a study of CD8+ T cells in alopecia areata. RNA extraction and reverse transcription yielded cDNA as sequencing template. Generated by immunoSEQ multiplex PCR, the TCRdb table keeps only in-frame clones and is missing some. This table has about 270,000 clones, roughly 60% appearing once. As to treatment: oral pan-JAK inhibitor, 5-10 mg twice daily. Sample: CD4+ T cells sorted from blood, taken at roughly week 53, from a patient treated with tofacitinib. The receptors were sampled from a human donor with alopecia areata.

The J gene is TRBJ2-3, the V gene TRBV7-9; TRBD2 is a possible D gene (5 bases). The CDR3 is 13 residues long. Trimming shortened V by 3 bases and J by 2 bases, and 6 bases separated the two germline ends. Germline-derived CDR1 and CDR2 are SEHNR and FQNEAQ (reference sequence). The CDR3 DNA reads TGTGCCAGCAGCTTGACTAACACAGATACGCAGTATTTT. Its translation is CASSLTNTDTQYF.

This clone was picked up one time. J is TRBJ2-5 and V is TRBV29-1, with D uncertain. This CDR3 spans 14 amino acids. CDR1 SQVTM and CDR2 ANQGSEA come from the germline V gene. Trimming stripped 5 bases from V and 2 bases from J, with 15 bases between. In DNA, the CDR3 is TGCAGCGTTTTGGGCCACGTTCGGCAAGAGACCCAGTACTTC. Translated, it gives CSVLGHVRQETQYF. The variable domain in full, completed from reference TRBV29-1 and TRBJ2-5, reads SAVISQKPSRDICQRGTSLTIQCQVDSQVTMMFWYRQQPGQSLTLIATANQGSEATYESGFVIDKFPISRPNLTFSTLTVSNMSPEDSSIYLCSVLGHVRQETQYFGPGTRLLVL.

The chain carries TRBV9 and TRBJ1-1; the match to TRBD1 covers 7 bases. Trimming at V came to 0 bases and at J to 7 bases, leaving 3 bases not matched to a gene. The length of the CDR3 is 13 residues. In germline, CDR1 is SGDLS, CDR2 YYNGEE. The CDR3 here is CASSVEGDSEAFF. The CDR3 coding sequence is TGTGCCAGCAGCGTAGAAGGGGACAGTGAAGCTTTCTTT.

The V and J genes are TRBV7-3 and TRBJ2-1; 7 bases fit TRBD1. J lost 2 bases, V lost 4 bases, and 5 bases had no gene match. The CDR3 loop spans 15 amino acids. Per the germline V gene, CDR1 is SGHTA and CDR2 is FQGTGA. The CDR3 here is CASSSRQGAYNEQFF. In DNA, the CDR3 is TGTGCCAGCAGCTCCAGACAGGGAGCCTACAATGAGCAGTTCTTC.

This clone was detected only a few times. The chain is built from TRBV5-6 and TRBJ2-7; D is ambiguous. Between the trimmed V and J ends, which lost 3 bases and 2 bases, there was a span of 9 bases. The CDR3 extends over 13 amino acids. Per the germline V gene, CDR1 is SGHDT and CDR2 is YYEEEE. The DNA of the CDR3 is TGTGCCAGCAGCTCTACAAAAACCTACGAGCAGTACTTC. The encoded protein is CASSSTKTYEQYF.